The 19 T cell receptor beta chains given below trace back to one sample, sequenced in a study of cytomegalovirus exposure and HLA in healthy donors. Profiled with immunoSEQ multiplex PCR; TCRdb holds only in-frame clones, not every one. The sample has 300,000 to 450,000 clones; approximately 90% are singletons. Sequenced sample: PBMCs. The receptors stem from a woman younger than 30 in good health and CMV-seronegative.

This clone was seen just once. V gene TRBV27 combines with J gene TRBJ1-2; 8 bases are a match to TRBD1. Germline CDR1 and CDR2: MNHEY and SMNVEV (reference sequence). The CDR3 sequence is 15 residues long. Trimming at V came to 7 bases and at J to 4 bases, leaving 11 bases not matched to a gene. CDR3 nucleotide sequence: TGTGCCAGCAAACCGGGACAGGAGGCTGGCTATGGCTACACCTTC. Amino acids: CASKPGQEAGYGYTF.

CDR3 region: CASSTGLTVILNTGELFF. As DNA, the CDR3 is TGTGCCAGCAGCACCGGACTAACAGTAATTTTAAACACCGGGGAGCTGTTTTTT. The chain employs TRBV9 and TRBJ2-2; TRBD2 might be the D (6 bases). CDR1 and CDR2 from the germline V gene are SGDLS and YYNGEE. The CDR3 has 18 residues. V lost 4 bases and J 2 bases, leaving 21 bases between the germline ends.

This clone has only a few counts. J is TRBJ1-6 and V is TRBV28; D perhaps matches TRBD1 (5 bases). Germline-derived CDR1 and CDR2 are MDHEN and SYDVKM. The CDR3 loop spans 14 amino acids. V lost 8 bases, J lost 9 bases, and 17 bases lay in between. The CDR3 spells CASSRGREVSPLHF. CDR3 bases: TGTGCCAGCTCGCGGGGCAGGGAGGTTTCACCCCTCCACTTT. Full variable domain (rest looked up from reference TRBV28 and TRBJ1-6): DVKVTQSSRYLVKRTGEKVFLECVQDMDHENMFWYRQDPGLGLRLIYFSYDVKMKEKGDIPEGYSVSREKKERFSLILESASTNQTSMYLCASSRGREVSPLHFGNGTRLTVT.

The chain uses TRBV19 and TRBJ2-2; TRBD1 matches at 8 bases. The CDR3 is made up of 16 amino acids. V lost 3 bases to trimming and J lost 5 bases; unmatched junction nucleotides: 8. CDR1 LNHDA and CDR2 SQIVND come from the germline V gene (reference sequence). CDR3 DNA: TGTGCCAGTAGTATGGGGGACAGGAGGGGAACCGGGGAGCTGTTTTTT. This codes for CASSMGDRRGTGELFF.

This chain connects TRBV10-1 to TRBJ2-1; 9 nucleotides align to TRBD2. V was pared by 10 bases and J by 9 bases, with 19 bases of the junction left unmatched. Germline loops: CDR1 WNHNN, CDR2 SYGVQD (reference sequence). The CDR3 extends over 16 amino acids. CDR3 amino acids: CATAMARSGSKSEQFF. The CDR3 coding sequence is TGCGCCACCGCAATGGCGCGTAGCGGGAGTAAGAGTGAGCAGTTCTTC.

This clone was seen a few times. The genes are TRBV7-2 and TRBJ1-5; perhaps TRBD1 as D (5 bases). The CDR3 contains 14 residues. CDR1 SGHTA and CDR2 FQGNSA come from the germline V gene. Trimming removed 1 base from V and 5 bases from J, with 9 bases in between. For the CDR3, the DNA is TGTGCCAGCAGCTTAGATGCAGGGTATCAGCCCCAGCATTTT. The encoded protein is CASSLDAGYQPQHF.

The rearrangement uses TRBV4-1 and TRBJ1-6; D gene uncertain. Trimming pared 0 bases from V and 7 bases from J, leaving 4 bases between. The CDR3 is made up of 13 amino acids. Germline V gene data show CDR1 as MGHRA and CDR2 as YSYEKL. CDR3 amino acids: CASSQDINSPLHF. The CDR3 DNA sequence: TGCGCCAGCAGCCAAGATATCAATTCACCCCTCCACTTT.

This chain joins TRBV19 and TRBJ2-1; 7 bases are a match to TRBD2. The V gene end was trimmed by 8 bases and the J gene end by 10 bases; junction bases not matched to a gene: 2. The CDR3 consists of 10 residues. The germline V gene encodes CDR1 LNHDA and CDR2 SQIVND (reference sequence). CDR3 sequence (DNA): TGTGCCAGTGGCGGGGGAGAGCAGTTCTTC. Amino acid sequence: CASGGGEQFF.

This clone was seen once. CDR3 loop: CASKQGIAEAFF. DNA of the CDR3: TGTGCCAGCAAACAGGGAATCGCTGAAGCTTTCTTT. V and J are TRBV2 and TRBJ1-1, with D possibly matching TRBD1 (6 bases). This CDR3 comprises 12 residues. Germline CDR1 SNHLY, CDR2 FYNNEI. Deletions cut 7 bases from V and 6 bases from J, with 12 bases between.

The chain is built from TRBV20-1 and TRBJ2-3, with no clear D. The ends were cut back, 3 bases at V and 3 bases at J, with 4 bases in the middle. In germline, CDR1 is DFQATT, CDR2 SNEGSKA (reference sequence). The CDR3 loop spans 11 amino acids. This CDR3 is CSARETDTQYF. For the CDR3, the DNA is TGCAGTGCTAGGGAGACAGATACGCAGTATTTT.

The J gene is TRBJ2-2, the V gene TRBV4-2; D might be TRBD1 (8 bases). Germline CDR1 is LGHNA and CDR2 is YNFKEQ. V was cut by 4 bases and J by 5 bases, with 17 bases left in between. The CDR3 sequence is 16 residues long. CDR3 loop: CASSPRTGRVTGELFF. The DNA of the CDR3 is TGTGCCAGCAGCCCCCGGACAGGGAGGGTAACCGGGGAGCTGTTTTTT.

The rearrangement uses TRBV14 and TRBJ2-3; possible D gene TRBD2, 5 bases. The germline V gene encodes CDR1 SGHDN and CDR2 FVKESK. The CDR3 runs 17 residues. V was shortened by 4 bases and J by 0 bases, with 17 bases between the two germline ends. The CDR3, as DNA: TGTGCCAGCAGCCCCCCCCTAGCTACAGTCAGCACAGATACGCAGTATTTT. It specifies CASSPPLATVSTDTQYF. The full variable domain, in which reference TRBV14 and TRBJ2-3 provide the parts outside the CDR3, is EAGVTQFPSHSVIEKGQTVTLRCDPISGHDNLYWYRRVMGKEIKFLLHFVKESKQDESGMPNNRFLAERTGGTYSTLKVQPAELEDSGVYFCASSPPLATVSTDTQYFGPGTRLTVL.

The chain uses TRBV28 and TRBJ1-2; D call uncertain. The CDR3 sequence is 11 residues long. The germline V gene encodes CDR1 MDHEN and CDR2 SYDVKM. Between the trimmed V and J ends, which lost 10 bases and 2 bases, there was a span of 8 bases. CDR3 DNA: TGTGCCACCTATTCGAACTATGGCTACACCTTC. It yields the protein CATYSNYGYTF.

The rearrangement joins TRBV5-1 to TRBJ2-3; 12 bases map to TRBD2. Germline CDR1 SGHRS, CDR2 YFSETQ. Germline trimming cut 0 bases from V and 8 bases from J; bases unmatched to any gene: 10. This CDR3 region has 17 residues. In nucleotides, the CDR3 is TGCGCCAGCAGCTTGGCCCCTAGCGGGGGGGCCGTAGGTACGCAGTATTTT. It codes for CASSLAPSGGAVGTQYF.

The V gene is TRBV27, the J gene TRBJ1-1; D remains ambiguous. The CDR3 has 13 residues. The germline CDR1 and CDR2 sequences are MNHEY and SMNVEV (reference sequence). Trimming stripped 6 bases from V and 1 base from J, with 9 bases between. Written as DNA, the CDR3 is TGTGCCAGCAGCCCCGGTACGAACACTGAAGCTTTCTTT. It encodes CASSPGTNTEAFF.

CDR3 residues: CASSATGRDYGYTF. CDR3 nucleotides: TGCGCCAGCAGCGCCACCGGTCGGGACTATGGCTACACCTTC. The chain combines TRBV5-1 with TRBJ1-2; no firm D call. The ends were cut back, 4 bases at V and 3 bases at J, with 13 bases in the middle. The CDR3 runs to 14 residues. Germline CDR1 SGHRS, CDR2 YFSETQ.

The V call is TRBV11-2, the J call TRBJ2-1; 8 bases match TRBD2. The CDR3 extends over 15 amino acids. The V segment lost 3 bases and the J segment 4 bases; nucleotides outside the gene matches: 5. The germline gives CDR1 SGHAT, CDR2 FQNNGV. The CDR3 is CASSFRLATYNEQFF. The CDR3 region has the DNA TGTGCCAGCAGCTTCCGACTAGCGACATACAATGAGCAGTTCTTC.

The V call is TRBV28, the J call TRBJ1-2, with TRBD1 matching 9 bases. This CDR3 comprises 18 residues. Trimming took 1 base from V and 5 from J; bases not matched to a gene: 14. Germline CDR1 MDHEN, CDR2 SYDVKM. The CDR3 reads CASSLLAFRDRAQYGYTF. The CDR3 bases are TGTGCCAGCAGTTTATTGGCATTCCGGGACAGGGCTCAATATGGCTACACCTTC.

V and J are TRBV9 and TRBJ2-2; TRBD1 matches 8 bases. Germline V CDR1 and CDR2: SGDLS, YYNGEE. V lost 6 bases, J lost 2 bases, and 3 bases stayed unmatched. CDR3 size: 14 residues. CDR3 protein: CASNDRGNTGELFF. CDR3 nucleotides: TGTGCCAGCAACGACAGGGGAAACACCGGGGAGCTGTTTTTT. The variable domain in full, completed from reference TRBV9 and TRBJ2-2, reads DSGVTQTPKHLITATGQRVTLRCSPRSGDLSVYWYQQSLDQGLQFLIQYYNGEERAKGNILERFSAQQFPDLHSELNLSSLELGDSALYFCASNDRGNTGELFFGEGSRLTVL.